This T cell receptor (beta chain) was captured by sequencing in a study of shared clonotypes between healthy human individuals. Study-wide findings and caveats: With few donors, the genetic and exposure-history diversity represented was limited. Blood was the only sampled material, and tissue repertoires likely differ. Sequencing depth was expected to influence donor clonotype sharing.

Researchers sequenced unsorted PBMC DNA using ten immunoSEQ deep assay plates. The method was immunoSEQ multiplex PCR; TCRdb's version includes in-frame clones alone and lacks a portion of them. The data show more than 400,000 clones, roughly 80% seen once. Of note for this clone: Antigen: not known.

The sequence was obtained from a woman aged 40 to 49 in good health. Some clones in this sample may be carry-over from other donors' samples. The sample taken for sequencing was PBMCs.

CDR3 loop: CASSVNRASSEKLFF. The CDR3 DNA is TGTGCCAGCAGTGTAAACCGGGCCTCGTCTGAAAAACTGTTTTTT. The V gene is TRBV6-1, the J gene TRBJ1-4, with D uncertain. Deletions cut 4 bases from V and 7 bases from J, with 16 bases between. Germline values: CDR1 MNHNS, CDR2 SASEGT. The CDR3 spans 15 residues.